The 28 T cell receptor beta chains given below trace back to one sample, sequenced in a study of CXCR3-negative and CXCR3-positive naive CD8 T cells. The libraries of TRB cDNA were constructed through 5' RACE using UMI labels. TCRdb reprocessed the 5' RACE reads, with one entry per CDR3 protein and no DNA. The sample's table shows 40,000 to 50,000 distinct CDR3 sequences. Sequencing input: naive CXCR3- CD8+ T cells from blood. Subset given: CD45RO-CCR7+CD27+CD95- naive CD8+ T cells lacking CXCR3 (TNR3-). The receptors come from a human donor in good health. Some clones in this sample may be carry-over from other donors' samples.

The V call is TRBV25-1, the J call TRBJ2-7. The germline gives CDR1 MGHDK, CDR2 SYGVNS. The CDR3 length is 11 residues. This CDR3 is CASSEYFEQYF.

V usage is TRBV5-1 and J usage is TRBJ2-3; the TCRdb D gene call, TRBD1, has no DNA to confirm it. Germline CDR1 and CDR2: SGHRS and YFSETQ. The CDR3 is 15 residues long. CDR3 sequence: CASSLWQGLGDTQYF.

This rearrangement joins TRBV7-8 to TRBJ2-5; TCRdb outputs TRBD1, but without DNA this stays unchecked. The CDR3 totals 15 residues. The germline gives CDR1 SGHVS, CDR2 FQNEAQ. The CDR3 loop is CASSLTRTGRETQYF.

This sequence joins TRBV2 and TRBJ2-7. Germline loops: CDR1 SNHLY, CDR2 FYNNEI. The CDR3 runs 12 residues. CDR3 region: CASSEPSYEQYF.

The chain links TRBV7-6 to TRBJ2-7; the TCRdb D gene call, TRBD2, has no DNA to confirm it. The CDR3 is 15 residues long. Germline V CDR1 and CDR2: SGHVS, FNYEAQ. Here the CDR3 reads CASSPGGGALDEQYF.

The rearrangement uses TRBV30 and TRBJ2-7; TCRdb reports TRBD1, a call that lacks DNA to check it against. Per germline, CDR1 GTSNPN and CDR2 SVGIG (reference sequence). The CDR3 is 14 residues long. CDR3 sequence reads: CAWSGQTEFYEQYF.

The CDR3 loop reads CASSPTRLAPYEQYF. This sequence joins TRBV7-6 and TRBJ2-7; the TCRdb D gene call, TRBD2, has no DNA to confirm it. Germline V gives CDR1 SGHVS, CDR2 FNYEAQ. This CDR3 comprises 15 residues. Full variable domain (remainder filled in from reference TRBV7-6 and TRBJ2-7): GAGVSQSPRYKVTKRGQDVALRCDPISGHVSLYWYRQALGQGPEFLTYFNYEAQQDKSGLPNDRFSAERPEGSISTLTIQRTEQRDSAMYRCASSPTRLAPYEQYFGPGTRLTVT.

The chain carries TRBV6-5 and TRBJ1-2; lacking DNA, the TRBD1 call made by TCRdb goes unchecked. The CDR3 is 14 amino acids. Germline V lookup: CDR1 MNHEY, CDR2 SVGAGI. The CDR3 sequence is CASSPQAGAGGYTF.

The rearrangement links TRBV18 to TRBJ2-5; the D gene TCRdb calls, TRBD1, cannot be checked with no DNA. The CDR3 sequence is 14 residues long. The germline V gene has CDR1 KGHSH and CDR2 LQKENI. The CDR3 loop reads CASSPPGGSRTQYF.

This chain links TRBV28 with TRBJ2-7; TCRdb names TRBD1, which stays unverified in the absence of DNA. CDR1 is MDHEN, CDR2 SYDVKM, per germline. The CDR3 has 15 amino acids. The CDR3 loop is CASSSPGQGTYEQYF.

This chain uses TRBV5-6 with TRBJ2-3. The CDR3 has 14 residues. Germline values: CDR1 SGHDT, CDR2 YYEEEE. The CDR3 is CASSLGQSTDTQYF.

The chain carries TRBV29-1 and TRBJ2-7. This CDR3 spans 14 amino acids. Germline assignment: CDR1 SQVTM and CDR2 ANQGSEA. The chain's CDR3 is CSVADGWDSYEQYF.

The chain combines TRBV6-2 or TRBV6-3 with TRBJ1-1. CDR1 MNHEY and CDR2 SVGEGT come from the germline V gene. The CDR3 has 14 residues. The chain's CDR3 is CASSYSHGNTEAFF.

This chain connects TRBV28 to TRBJ2-7; the TCRdb call, TRBD1, lacks DNA for checking. This CDR3 is built from 16 residues. In germline, CDR1 is MDHEN, CDR2 SYDVKM. The chain's CDR3 is CASSFRGSASSYEQYF.

J is TRBJ2-1 and V is TRBV5-1; TCRdb selects TRBD2, and the lack of DNA leaves this call unchecked. The CDR3 covers 15 residues. Germline CDR1 and CDR2: SGHRS and YFSETQ. CDR3: CASSLTSGIYNEQFF.

The CDR3 sequence: CASRSADTQYF. The V call is TRBV28, the J call TRBJ2-3. The CDR3 has 11 amino acids. Germline V lookup: CDR1 MDHEN, CDR2 SYDVKM.

This CDR3 is CASLTPTSGTEEQFF. The chain joins TRBV28 to TRBJ2-1; the D call from TCRdb, TRBD2, cannot be confirmed without DNA. Germline CDR1 is MDHEN and CDR2 is SYDVKM. The CDR3 spans 15 residues. The full variable domain, with the rest looked up from reference TRBV28 and TRBJ2-1, is DVKVTQSSRYLVKRTGEKVFLECVQDMDHENMFWYRQDPGLGLRLIYFSYDVKMKEKGDIPEGYSVSREKKERFSLILESASTNQTSMYLCASLTPTSGTEEQFFGPGTRLTVL.

The V gene is TRBV7-9, the J gene TRBJ1-1; TCRdb selects TRBD1, and the lack of DNA leaves this call unchecked. The CDR3 loop spans 18 amino acids. Germline loops: CDR1 SEHNR, CDR2 FQNEAQ (reference sequence). CDR3 sequence reads: CASSLEGGQAYMNTEAFF.

The CDR3 loop reads CASSFSNRDYEQYF. This chain uses TRBV5-1 with TRBJ2-7; TCRdb selects TRBD1, and the lack of DNA leaves this call unchecked. Germline-derived CDR1 and CDR2 are SGHRS and YFSETQ. This CDR3 region has 14 residues.

This chain links TRBV12-3 or TRBV12-4 with TRBJ2-1; the TRBD1 assignment by TCRdb is unverifiable without DNA. CDR3 length equals 12 residues. This CDR3 reads CASRGDGNEQFF.

J is TRBJ1-1 and V is TRBV29-1. Germline CDR1 reads SQVTM; CDR2 reads ANQGSEA. The CDR3 runs to 14 residues. CDR3 in amino acids: CSVGTAASNTEAFF.

The chain carries TRBV4-1 and TRBJ2-7; TCRdb lists TRBD1, though no DNA is available to test this call. This CDR3 is 15 amino acids long. The V gene's germline CDR1 is MGHRA and CDR2 YSYEKL. The CDR3 is CASSQEPGGSYEQYF.

The chain couples TRBV18 to TRBJ2-7; lacking DNA, the TRBD1 call made by TCRdb goes unchecked. Germline V CDR1 and CDR2: KGHSH, LQKENI. The CDR3 runs 13 residues. The CDR3 loop reads CASSSGDAYEQYF.

V usage is TRBV4-3 and J usage is TRBJ2-7; TCRdb gives TRBD1 as the D gene, but with no DNA this cannot be confirmed. The CDR3 consists of 17 residues. From germline, CDR1 is LGHNA and CDR2 YSLEER. The CDR3: CASSQELIGTGTYEQYF.

The V and J genes are TRBV6-5 and TRBJ1-1. From germline, CDR1 is MNHEY and CDR2 SVGAGI. The CDR3 loop spans 12 amino acids. The CDR3 spells CASSSGVTEAFF.

The chain links TRBV7-9 to TRBJ1-1; TCRdb outputs TRBD1, but without DNA this stays unchecked. The CDR3 is made up of 14 amino acids. CDR1 and CDR2 from the germline V gene are SEHNR and FQNEAQ (reference sequence). The CDR3 sequence: CASSLVSGLSEAFF.

V gene TRBV7-9 combines with J gene TRBJ2-2; no DNA is available, so the TRBD1 call from TCRdb remains unchecked. This CDR3 region has 14 residues. Germline CDR1 SEHNR, CDR2 FQNEAQ (reference sequence). This CDR3 reads CASHGTGASGELFF.

The rearrangement links TRBV5-1 to TRBJ1-5; TCRdb calls TRBD1, which cannot be checked without DNA. Germline V gene data show CDR1 as SGHRS and CDR2 as YFSETQ. CDR3 length: 14 amino acids. CDR3 protein: CASSERAGNQPQHF.